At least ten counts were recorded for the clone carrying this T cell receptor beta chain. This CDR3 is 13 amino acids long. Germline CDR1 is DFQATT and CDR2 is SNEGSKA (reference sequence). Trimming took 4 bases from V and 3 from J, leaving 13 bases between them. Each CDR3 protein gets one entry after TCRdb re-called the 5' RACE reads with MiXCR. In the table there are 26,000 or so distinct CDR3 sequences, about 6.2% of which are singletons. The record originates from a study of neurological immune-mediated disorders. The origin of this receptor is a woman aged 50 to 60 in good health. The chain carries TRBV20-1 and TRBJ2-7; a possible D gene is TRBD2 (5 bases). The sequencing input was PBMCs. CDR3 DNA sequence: TGCAGTGCTATAAACCGGGATTACTACGAGCAGTACTTC. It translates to CSAINRDYYEQYF.